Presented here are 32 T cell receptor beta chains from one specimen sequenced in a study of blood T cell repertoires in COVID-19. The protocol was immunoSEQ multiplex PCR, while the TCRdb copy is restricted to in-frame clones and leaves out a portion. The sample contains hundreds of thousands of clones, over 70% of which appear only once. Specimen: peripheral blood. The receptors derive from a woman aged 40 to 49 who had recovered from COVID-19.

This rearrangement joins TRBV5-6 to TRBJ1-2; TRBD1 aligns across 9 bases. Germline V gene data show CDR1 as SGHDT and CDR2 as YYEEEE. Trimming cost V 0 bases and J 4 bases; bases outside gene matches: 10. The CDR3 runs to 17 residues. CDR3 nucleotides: TGTGCCAGCAGCTTGGAGTTTGTGGGACAGGGATTCTATGGCTACACCTTC. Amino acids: CASSLEFVGQGFYGYTF.

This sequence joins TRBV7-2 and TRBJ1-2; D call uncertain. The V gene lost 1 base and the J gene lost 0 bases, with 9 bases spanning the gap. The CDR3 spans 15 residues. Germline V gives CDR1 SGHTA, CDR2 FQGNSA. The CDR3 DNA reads TGTGCCAGCAGCTTAGGGCAGGAAGCTAACTATGGCTACACCTTC. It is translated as CASSLGQEANYGYTF.

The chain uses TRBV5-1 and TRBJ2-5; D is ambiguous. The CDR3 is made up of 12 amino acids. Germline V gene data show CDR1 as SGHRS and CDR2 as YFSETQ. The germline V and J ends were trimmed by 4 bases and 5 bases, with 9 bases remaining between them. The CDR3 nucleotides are TGCGCCAGCAGCCCAACTCGTGAGACCCAGTACTTC. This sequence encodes CASSPTRETQYF.

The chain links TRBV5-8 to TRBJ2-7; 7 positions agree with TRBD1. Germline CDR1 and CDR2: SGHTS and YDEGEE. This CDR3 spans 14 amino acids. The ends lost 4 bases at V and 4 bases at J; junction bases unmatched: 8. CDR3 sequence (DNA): TGTGCCAGCAGCCTACCGGGACAGCCTTACGAGCAGTACTTC. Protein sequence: CASSLPGQPYEQYF. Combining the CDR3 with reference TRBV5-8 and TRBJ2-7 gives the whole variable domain EAGVTQSPTHLIKTRGQQATLRCSPISGHTSVYWYQQALGLGLQFLLWYDEGEERNRGNFPPRFSGRQFPNYSSELNVNALELEDSALYLCASSLPGQPYEQYFGPGTRLTVT.

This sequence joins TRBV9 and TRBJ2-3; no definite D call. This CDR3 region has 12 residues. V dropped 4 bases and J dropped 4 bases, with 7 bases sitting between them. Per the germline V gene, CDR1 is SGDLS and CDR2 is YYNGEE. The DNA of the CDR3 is TGTGCCAGCAGCCCCTCCGCAGATACGCAGTATTTT. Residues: CASSPSADTQYF.

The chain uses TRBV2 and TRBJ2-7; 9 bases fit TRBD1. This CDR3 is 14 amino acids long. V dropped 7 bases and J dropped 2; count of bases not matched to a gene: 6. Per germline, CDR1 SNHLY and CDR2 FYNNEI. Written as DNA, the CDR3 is TGTGCCAGCAAAGGGGGACAGGGTCCCTACGAGCAGTACTTC. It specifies CASKGGQGPYEQYF.

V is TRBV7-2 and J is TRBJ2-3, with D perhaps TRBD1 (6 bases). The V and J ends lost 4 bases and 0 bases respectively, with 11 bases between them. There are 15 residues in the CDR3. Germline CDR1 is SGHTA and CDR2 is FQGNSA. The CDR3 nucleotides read TGTGCCAGCAGCTGGGACATCGCTAGCACAGATACGCAGTATTTT. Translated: CASSWDIASTDTQYF.

CDR3 sequence: CSASGTAGNTIYF. CDR3 in DNA: TGCAGTGCTAGTGGGACAGCTGGAAACACCATATATTTT. The V and J genes are TRBV20-1 and TRBJ1-3; 7 nucleotides line up with TRBD1. This CDR3 region has 13 residues. CDR1 DFQATT and CDR2 SNEGSKA come from the germline V gene (reference sequence). J was trimmed by 2 bases and V by 3 bases; bases with no gene match: 1.

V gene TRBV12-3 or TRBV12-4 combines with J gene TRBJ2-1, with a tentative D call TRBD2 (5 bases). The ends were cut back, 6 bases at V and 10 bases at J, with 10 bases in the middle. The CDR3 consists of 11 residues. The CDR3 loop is CASSGRGEQFF. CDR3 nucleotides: TGTGCCAGCAGCGGAAGAGGGGAGCAGTTCTTC.

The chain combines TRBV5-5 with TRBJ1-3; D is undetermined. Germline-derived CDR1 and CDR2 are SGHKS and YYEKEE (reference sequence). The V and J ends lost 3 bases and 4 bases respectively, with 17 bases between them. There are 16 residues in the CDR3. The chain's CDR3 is CASSSTGSGWGNTIYF. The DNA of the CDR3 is TGTGCCAGCAGCTCCACGGGGTCTGGATGGGGAAACACCATATATTTT.

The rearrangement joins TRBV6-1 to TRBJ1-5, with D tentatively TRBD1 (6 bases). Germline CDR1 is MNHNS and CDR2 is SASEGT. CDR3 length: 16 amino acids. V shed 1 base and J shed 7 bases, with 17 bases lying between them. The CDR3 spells CASSEERRGGRQPQHF. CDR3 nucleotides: TGTGCCAGCAGTGAAGAACGAAGGGGGGGGAGGCAGCCCCAGCATTTT.

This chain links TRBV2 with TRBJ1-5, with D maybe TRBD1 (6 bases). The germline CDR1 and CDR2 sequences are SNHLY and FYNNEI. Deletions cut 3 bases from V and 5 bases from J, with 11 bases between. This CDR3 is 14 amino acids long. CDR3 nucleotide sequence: TGTGCCAGCAGTGATTCAGGGGATGATCAGCCCCAGCATTTT. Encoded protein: CASSDSGDDQPQHF.

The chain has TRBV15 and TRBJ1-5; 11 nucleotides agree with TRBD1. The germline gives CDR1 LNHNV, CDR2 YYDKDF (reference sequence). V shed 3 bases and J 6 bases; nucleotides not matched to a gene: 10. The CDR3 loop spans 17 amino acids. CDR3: CATSSGDRGKVSQPQHF. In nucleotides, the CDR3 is TGTGCCACCAGCAGCGGGGACAGGGGGAAGGTGAGTCAGCCCCAGCATTTT.

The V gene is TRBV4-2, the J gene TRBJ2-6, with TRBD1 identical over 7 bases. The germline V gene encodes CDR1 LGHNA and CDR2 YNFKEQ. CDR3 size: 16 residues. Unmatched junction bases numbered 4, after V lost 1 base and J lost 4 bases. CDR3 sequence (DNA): TGTGCCAGCAGCCAAGCGACAGGGACGGGGGCCAACGTCCTGACTTTC. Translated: CASSQATGTGANVLTF.

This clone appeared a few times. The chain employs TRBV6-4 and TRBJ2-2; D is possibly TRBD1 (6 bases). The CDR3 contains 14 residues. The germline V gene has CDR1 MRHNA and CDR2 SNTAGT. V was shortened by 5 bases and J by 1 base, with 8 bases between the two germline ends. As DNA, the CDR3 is TGTGCCAGCAGTCTGACAGGGAACACCGGGGAGCTGTTTTTT. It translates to CASSLTGNTGELFF.

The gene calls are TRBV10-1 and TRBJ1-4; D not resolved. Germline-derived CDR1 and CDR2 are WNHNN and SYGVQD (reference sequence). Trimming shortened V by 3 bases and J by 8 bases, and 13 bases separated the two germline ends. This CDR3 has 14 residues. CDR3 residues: CASSDRGISEKLFF. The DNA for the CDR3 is TGCGCCAGCAGTGATCGGGGAATAAGCGAAAAACTGTTTTTT.

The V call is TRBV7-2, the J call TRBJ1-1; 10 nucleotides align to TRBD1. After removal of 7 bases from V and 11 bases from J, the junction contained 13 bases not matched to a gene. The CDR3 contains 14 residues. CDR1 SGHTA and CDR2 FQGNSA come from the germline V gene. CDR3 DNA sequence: TGTGCCAGCACCGCGCCCGGGACAGGGGAAGGGGCTTTCTTT. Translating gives CASTAPGTGEGAFF. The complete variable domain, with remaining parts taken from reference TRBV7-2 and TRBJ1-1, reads GAGVSQSPSNKVTEKGKDVELRCDPISGHTALYWYRQSLGQGLEFLIYFQGNSAPDKSGLPSDRFSAERTGGSVSTLTIQRTQQEDSAVYLCASTAPGTGEGAFFGQGTRLTVV.

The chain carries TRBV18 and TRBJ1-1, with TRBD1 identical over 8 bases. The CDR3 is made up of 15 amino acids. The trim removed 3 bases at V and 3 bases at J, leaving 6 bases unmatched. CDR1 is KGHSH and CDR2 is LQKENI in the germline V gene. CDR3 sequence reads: CASSPRTGWDTEAFF. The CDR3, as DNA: TGTGCCAGCTCACCGAGGACAGGGTGGGACACTGAAGCTTTCTTT.

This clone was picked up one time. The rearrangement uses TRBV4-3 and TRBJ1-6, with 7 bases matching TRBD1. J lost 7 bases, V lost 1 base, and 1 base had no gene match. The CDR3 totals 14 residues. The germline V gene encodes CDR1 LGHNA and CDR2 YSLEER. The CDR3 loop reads CASSQARGNSPLHF. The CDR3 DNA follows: TGCGCCAGCAGCCAAGCCAGGGGGAATTCACCCCTCCACTTT.

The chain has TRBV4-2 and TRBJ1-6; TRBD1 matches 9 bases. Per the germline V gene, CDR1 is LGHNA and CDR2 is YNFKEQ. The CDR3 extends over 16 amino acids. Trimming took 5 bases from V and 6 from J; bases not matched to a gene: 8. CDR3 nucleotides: TGTGCCAGCAGCACAGACAGGGGGAGACGTAATTCACCCCTCCACTTT. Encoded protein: CASSTDRGRRNSPLHF.

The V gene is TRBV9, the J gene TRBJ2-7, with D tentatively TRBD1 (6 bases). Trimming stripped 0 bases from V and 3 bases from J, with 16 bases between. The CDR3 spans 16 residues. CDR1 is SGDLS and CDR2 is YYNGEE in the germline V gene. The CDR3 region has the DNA TGTGCCAGCAGCGTAGGTCGTTCAGGGGAATACTACGAGCAGTACTTC. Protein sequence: CASSVGRSGEYYEQYF.

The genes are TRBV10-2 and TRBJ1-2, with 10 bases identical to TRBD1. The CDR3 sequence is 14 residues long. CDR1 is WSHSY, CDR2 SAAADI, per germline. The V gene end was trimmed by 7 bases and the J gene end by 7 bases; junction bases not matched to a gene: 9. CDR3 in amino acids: CASIAGTGDFGYTF. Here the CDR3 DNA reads TGCGCCAGCATTGCCGGGACAGGGGACTTTGGCTACACCTTC.

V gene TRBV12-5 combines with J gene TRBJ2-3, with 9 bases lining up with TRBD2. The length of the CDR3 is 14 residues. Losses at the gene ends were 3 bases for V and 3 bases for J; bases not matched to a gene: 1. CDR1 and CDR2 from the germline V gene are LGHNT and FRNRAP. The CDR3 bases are TGTGCTAGTGGTTTTAGCGGGGGAACAGATACGCAGTATTTT. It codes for CASGFSGGTDTQYF.

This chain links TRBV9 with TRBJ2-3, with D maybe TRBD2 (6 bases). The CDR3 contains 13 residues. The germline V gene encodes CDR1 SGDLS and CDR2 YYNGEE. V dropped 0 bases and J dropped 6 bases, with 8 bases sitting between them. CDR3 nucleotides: TGTGCCAGCAGCGTAGCTGGAGGGGATACGCAGTATTTT. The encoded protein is CASSVAGGDTQYF.

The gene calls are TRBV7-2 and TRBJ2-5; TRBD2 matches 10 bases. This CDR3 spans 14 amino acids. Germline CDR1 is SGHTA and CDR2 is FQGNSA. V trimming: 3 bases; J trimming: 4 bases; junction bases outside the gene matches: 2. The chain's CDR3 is CASSFSGGGETQYF. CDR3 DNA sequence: TGTGCCAGCAGCTTCAGCGGGGGGGGAGAGACCCAGTACTTC.

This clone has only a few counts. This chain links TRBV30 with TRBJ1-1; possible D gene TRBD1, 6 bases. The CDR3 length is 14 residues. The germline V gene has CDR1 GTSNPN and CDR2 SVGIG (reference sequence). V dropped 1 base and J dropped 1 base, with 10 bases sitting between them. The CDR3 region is CAWSAGGPNTEAFF. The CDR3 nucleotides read TGTGCCTGGAGTGCGGGGGGCCCGAACACTGAAGCTTTCTTT.

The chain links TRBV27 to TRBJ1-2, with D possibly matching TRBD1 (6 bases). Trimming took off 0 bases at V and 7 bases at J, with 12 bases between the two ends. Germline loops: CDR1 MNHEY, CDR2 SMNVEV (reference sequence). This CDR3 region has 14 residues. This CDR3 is CASSLSGGGVGYTF. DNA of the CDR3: TGTGCCAGCAGTTTATCGGGAGGGGGGGTTGGCTACACCTTC.

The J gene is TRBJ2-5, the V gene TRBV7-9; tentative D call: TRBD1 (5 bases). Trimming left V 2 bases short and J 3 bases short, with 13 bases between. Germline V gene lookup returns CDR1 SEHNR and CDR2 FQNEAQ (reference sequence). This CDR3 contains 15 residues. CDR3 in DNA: TGTGCCAGCAGCTTACCGGGCAGGGCTAAAGAGACCCAGTACTTC. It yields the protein CASSLPGRAKETQYF. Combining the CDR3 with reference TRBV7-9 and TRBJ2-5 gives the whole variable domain DTGVSQNPRHKITKRGQNVTFRCDPISEHNRLYWYRQTLGQGPEFLTYFQNEAQLEKSRLLSDRFSAERPKGSFSTLEIQRTEQGDSAMYLCASSLPGRAKETQYFGPGTRLLVL.

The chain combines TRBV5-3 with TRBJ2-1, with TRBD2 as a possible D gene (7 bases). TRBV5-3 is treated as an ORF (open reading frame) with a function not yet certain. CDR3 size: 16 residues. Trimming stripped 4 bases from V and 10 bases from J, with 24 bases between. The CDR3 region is CARSPSARGPRGEQFF. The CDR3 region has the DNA TGTGCCAGAAGCCCCTCGGCGCGGGGGCCACGAGGGGAGCAGTTCTTC.

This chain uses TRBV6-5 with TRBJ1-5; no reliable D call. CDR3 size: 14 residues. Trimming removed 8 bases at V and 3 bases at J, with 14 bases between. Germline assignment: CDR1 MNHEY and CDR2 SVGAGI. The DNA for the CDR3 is TGTGCCAGCGGAGAACGACGGTTCAATCAGCCCCAGCATTTT. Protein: CASGERRFNQPQHF.

CDR3 sequence reads: CASSSGQGIHGYTF. The CDR3 region has the DNA TGTGCCAGCAGCTCGGGACAGGGGATACATGGCTACACCTTC. The chain carries TRBV7-9 and TRBJ1-2; 10 bases map to TRBD1. The V and J ends lost 4 bases and 6 bases, in that order; junction bases with no gene match: 5. Germline V lookup: CDR1 SEHNR, CDR2 FQNEAQ (reference sequence). CDR3 length equals 14 residues.

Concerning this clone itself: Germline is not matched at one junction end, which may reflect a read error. CDR3 bases: TGTGCCGGCAGCCCTACTAGCGGATACAATGAGCAGTTCTTC. Translation: CAGSPTSGYNEQFF. The J gene is TRBJ2-1, the V gene TRBV5-6; 8 bases agree with TRBD2. The CDR3 extends over 14 amino acids. Per the germline V gene, CDR1 is SGHDT and CDR2 is YYEEEE.